One sample yielded the 16 T cell receptor beta chains listed below, sequenced in a study of blood T cells in healthy people across ages. Through a sample-barcoded 5' primer and a J-beta primer mix, a second PCR was run for roughly 6 to 11 cycles. TCRdb independently ran MiXCR on the 5' RACE reads; one entry per CDR3 protein. The repertoire has about 640,000 distinct CDR3 sequences, about 30% of them found once; the top ten carry about a sixth. Sequencing was performed on blood. Receptors were obtained from an elderly woman in good health.

This clonotype was found a few times. The genes are TRBV9 and TRBJ1-6; D is perhaps TRBD1 (5 bases). Trimming pared 3 bases from V and 7 bases from J, leaving 14 bases between. CDR3 length equals 15 residues. The germline CDR1 and CDR2 sequences are SGDLS and YYNGEE. In DNA form, the CDR3 reads TGTGCCAGCAGCGCGCCGGGACGGGGCAATTCACCCCTCCACTTT. Encoded protein: CASSAPGRGNSPLHF.

The V gene is TRBV6-1, the J gene TRBJ1-1; D is uncertain. The germline gives CDR1 MNHNS, CDR2 SASEGT. The CDR3 contains 14 residues. V was clipped by 3 bases and J by 4 bases, with 12 bases between them. CDR3 bases: TGTGCCAGCAGTGATCGAGGGAAGGGCACTGAAGCTTTCTTT. Amino acid sequence: CASSDRGKGTEAFF.

Ten or more counts support this clonotype. The chain joins TRBV29-1 to TRBJ2-7; 9 bases map to TRBD1. The CDR3 consists of 14 residues. After removal of 2 bases from V and 4 bases from J, the junction contained 6 bases not matched to a gene. CDR1 is SQVTM, CDR2 ANQGSEA, per germline. CDR3 sequence (DNA): TGCAGCGTTGAAAACAGGGGGCGCCGATACGAGCAGTACTTC. Encoded protein: CSVENRGRRYEQYF.

This clonotype was observed at least ten times. The chain carries TRBV11-2 and TRBJ2-5; D is uncertain. This CDR3 contains 14 residues. V lost 5 bases, J lost 2 bases, and 12 bases lay in between. Germline V CDR1 and CDR2: SGHAT, FQNNGV. CDR3 region: CASSLRPPQETQYF. The CDR3 region has the DNA TGTGCCAGCAGCCTAAGACCGCCTCAAGAGACCCAGTACTTC.

This clonotype was observed many times. This chain links TRBV7-2 with TRBJ1-2; 12 bases map to TRBD1. The CDR3 covers 15 residues. CDR1 SGHTA and CDR2 FQGNSA come from the germline V gene. The junction had 7 bases not matched to a gene; V was cut back by 4 bases and J by 7 bases. The CDR3 here is CASSSIGTGGSGYTF. The CDR3 region has the DNA TGTGCCAGCAGCTCGATAGGGACAGGGGGCAGTGGCTACACCTTC.

This clonotype was found a few times. A read error is possible here, since a much larger clone lies one base away. The chain joins TRBV20-1 to TRBJ2-7; a weak D match, TRBD1 (6 bases). Per the germline V gene, CDR1 is DFQATT and CDR2 is SNEGSKA (reference sequence). The CDR3 consists of 12 residues. The CDR3 reads CRARRDKYEQYF. CDR3 bases: TGCAGGGCTCGCCGGGACAAATACGAGCAGTACTTC.

This clonotype was detected only a few times. This chain joins TRBV4-2 and TRBJ1-5, with D unclear. The CDR3 length is 15 residues. CDR1 is LGHNA, CDR2 YNFKEQ, per germline. The V and J ends lost 1 base and 2 bases respectively, with 9 bases between them. In nucleotides, the CDR3 is TGTGCCAGCAGCCAAGGCCAGTTGGGCAATCAGCCCCAGCATTTT. Amino acids: CASSQGQLGNQPQHF.

This clonotype was observed many times. The chain joins TRBV21-1 to TRBJ2-3; the D call TRBD2 from the table was never checked on the DNA. TRBV21-1 is termed a pseudogene. The CDR3 is 17 residues long. The CDR3 reads CASSKPIAGDDTDTQYF. The CDR3 DNA reads TGTGCCAGCAGCAAACCCATAGCGGGTGACGACACAGATACGCAGTATTTT.

This clonotype turned up a few times. A single base separates this from a much larger clone, so it may be a read error. The chain couples TRBV6-6 to TRBJ2-1, with 9 bases fitting TRBD1. Trimming cost V 5 bases and J 10 bases; bases outside gene matches: 15. The germline CDR1 and CDR2 sequences are MNHNY and SVGAGI (reference sequence). CDR3 length: 16 residues. CDR3 DNA: TGTGCCAGCAGTACTCCGGGACAGGGATCTACCTACGAGCAGTTCTTC. It translates to CASSTPGQGSTYEQFF.

This clonotype was observed many times. The chain joins TRBV20-1 to TRBJ2-3; 7 bases are shared with TRBD1. With V trimmed by 6 bases and J by 6 bases, 6 bases remained unmatched. The CDR3 extends over 12 amino acids. CDR1 is DFQATT and CDR2 is SNEGSKA in the germline V gene (reference sequence). CDR3 loop: CSAETGEDTQYF. The CDR3 DNA is TGCAGTGCCGAAACAGGGGAGGATACGCAGTATTTT.

This clonotype was detected many times. The rearrangement uses TRBV29-1 and TRBJ2-5; 8 positions match TRBD2. Germline V lookup: CDR1 SQVTM, CDR2 ANQGSEA. Trimming took 7 bases from V and 2 from J; bases not matched to a gene: 15. The CDR3 has 16 amino acids. CDR3 in amino acids: CSAGPPFSGAQETQYF. The CDR3 DNA reads as TGCAGCGCCGGTCCTCCCTTTAGCGGGGCACAAGAGACCCAGTACTTC.

The table lists this clonotype with many counts. The chain couples TRBV5-1 to TRBJ1-4; perhaps TRBD1 as D (6 bases). V was clipped by 4 bases and J by 5 bases, with 12 bases between them. Germline V lookup: CDR1 SGHRS, CDR2 YFSETQ. The CDR3 has 14 residues. The chain's CDR3 is CASSDGQLNEKLFF. The CDR3 bases are TGCGCCAGCAGCGATGGACAGTTGAATGAAAAACTGTTTTTT.

As to this clonotype: Since a much larger clone is just one base distant, this may be a read error. This chain uses TRBV15 with TRBJ2-1; 7 bases are a match to TRBD1. The closer fit of TRBJ2-7 to the DNA end suggests the J call may be wrong. This CDR3 spans 15 amino acids. CDR1 LNHNV and CDR2 YYDKDF come from the germline V gene (reference sequence). DNA of the CDR3: TGTGCCACCAGCGGGGACAGTACCTTATACAATGAGCAGTACTTC. Translated: CATSGDSTLYNEQYF.

The sample holds many counts of this clonotype. This sequence joins TRBV3-1 and TRBJ1-2; D remains ambiguous. V shed 0 bases and J shed 0 bases, with 11 bases lying between them. Per the germline V gene, CDR1 is LGHDT and CDR2 is YNNKEL (reference sequence). The CDR3 has 16 residues. CDR3 protein: CASSQDLGSANYGYTF. Written as DNA, the CDR3 is TGTGCCAGCAGCCAAGATTTGGGATCGGCTAACTATGGCTACACCTTC. The full variable domain, its missing parts supplied by reference TRBV3-1 and TRBJ1-2, is DTAVSQTPKYLVTQMGNDKSIKCEQNLGHDTMYWYKQDSKKFLKIMFSYNNKELIINETVPNRFSPKSPDKAHLNLHINSLELGDSAVYFCASSQDLGSANYGYTFGSGTRLTVV.

The sample holds many counts of this clonotype. The rearrangement uses TRBV3-1 and TRBJ2-1, with D unresolved. The germline gives CDR1 LGHDT, CDR2 YNNKEL (reference sequence). This CDR3 is 12 amino acids long. The ends were cut back, 3 bases at V and 8 bases at J, with 8 bases in the middle. The CDR3 spells CASSHATHEQFF. DNA of the CDR3: TGTGCCAGCAGCCACGCAACCCATGAGCAGTTCTTC.

This chain joins TRBV4-1 and TRBJ2-7; D is perhaps TRBD2 (6 bases). The CDR3 length is 16 residues. Germline V gives CDR1 MGHRA, CDR2 YSYEKL. V was clipped by 0 bases and J by 2 bases, with 14 bases between them. CDR3: CASSQDGGSAAYEQYF. CDR3 DNA sequence: TGCGCCAGCAGCCAAGATGGAGGGTCAGCGGCCTACGAGCAGTACTTC.